This TCR beta chain derives from a study of blood T cell repertoires in COVID-19. Across the study: Acute-phase and convalescent COVID-19 samples originated in the United States, Italy and Spain.

Per the original data handling: Amplification with reference gene primers provided the estimates of nucleated cell counts. TCRdb's table, derived via immunoSEQ multiplex PCR, lists solely in-frame clones and lacks some. Clonal size and the V and J genes are those of that table, whereas D and trimming came from the DNA. The profile shows around 100,000 clones, approximately 78% of them singletons. V was shortened by 8 bases and J by 3 bases, with 16 bases between the two germline ends. The CDR3 spans 15 residues. CDR1 is LNHDA and CDR2 is SQIVND in the germline V gene (reference sequence). Material for sequencing was peripheral blood. This chain joins TRBV19 and TRBJ2-2; tentatively, D is TRBD1 (6 bases). The sequence came from a man in his 70s with acute or convalescent COVID-19. CDR3 nucleotide sequence: TGTGCCAGTGGAAAAATACAGGGCGACACCGGGGAGCTGTTTTTT. Its translation is CASGKIQGDTGELFF.